The sequence of this T cell receptor (beta chain) was determined in a study of technical replicates of blood from a handful of donors (dated by TCRdb to the late 2010s). With respect to this clone: Its cognate antigen has yet to be identified. Base qualities are not at hand, and no much larger clone is one base apart.

Trimming removed 4 bases from V and 10 bases from J; the gene matches leave 13 bases unexplained. CDR1 and CDR2 are read off the germline V gene (reference sequence) as LNHDA and SQIVND. The CDR3 runs 15 amino acids, cysteine and phenylalanine included. Of all the DNA, just the CDR3 is kept, 45 bases in frame from base 1. Receptors were amplified or captured by the immunoSEQ multiplex PCR assay. This is the immuneACCESS table as TCRdb keeps it, with only in-frame sequences that have V and J called. A part of the clones is gone; compared with another copy, unresolved V genes explain less than half, and the rest is unexplained. This sample is represented by approximately 85,000 clones; approximately 95% of them were singletons. The ten largest clonotypes hold 0.26% of the sample.

The sequence was obtained from a human donor in good health. Sequenced: T cells isolated from PBMCs. The receptor chain draws on TRBV19 and TRBJ2-1, and 7 bases in between align with TRBD1. In nucleotides, the sequence is TGTGCCAGTAGTAGTTGGACAGGTCGTGTAAACGAGCAGTTCTTC. Its amino acids are CASSSWTGRVNEQFF.